Sequencing of this T cell receptor (beta chain) was carried out in a study of blood T cell repertoires in COVID-19. Overall study: Material from acute and convalescent COVID-19 was sourced from the United States, Italy and Spain. In each case, the material was cDNA or gDNA derived from T cells, B-cell-depleted T cells, or PBMCs.

Methods used by the authors: Amplification from reference gene primers served as the basis for estimated nucleated cell counts. The assay was immunoSEQ multiplex PCR, and TCRdb's table has in-frame clones only and misses some. Clone size and the V and J calls come from that table; the DNA yielded D and trimming. The sample contains some 270,000 clones, approximately 85% of which appear only once. A Seattle source enrolled patients during active infection and followed them longitudinally. The CDR3 spans 15 residues. The V end was cut by 4 bases, the J end by 0 bases, with 10 bases between. Germline CDR1 and CDR2: LNHDA and SQIVND (reference sequence).

The sequencing sample was made of peripheral blood. The sequence was collected from a human donor with COVID-19, enrolled during active disease. The donor label of this sample is uncertain. The chain joins TRBV19 to TRBJ1-3, with D tentatively TRBD1 (5 bases). In DNA form, the CDR3 reads TGTGCCAGTAGTAGCCCGGACACCTCTGGAAACACCATATATTTT. Translation gives CASSSPDTSGNTIYF.